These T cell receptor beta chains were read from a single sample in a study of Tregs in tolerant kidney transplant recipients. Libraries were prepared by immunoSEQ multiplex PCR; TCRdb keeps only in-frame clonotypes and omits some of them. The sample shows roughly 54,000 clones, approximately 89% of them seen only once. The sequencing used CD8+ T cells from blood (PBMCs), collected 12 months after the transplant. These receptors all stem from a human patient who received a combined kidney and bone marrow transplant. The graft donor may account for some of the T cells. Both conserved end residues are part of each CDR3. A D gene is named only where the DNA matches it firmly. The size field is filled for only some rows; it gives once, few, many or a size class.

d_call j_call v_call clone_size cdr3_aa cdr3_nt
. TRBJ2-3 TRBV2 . CASTAISGGTDTQYF TGTGCCAGCACCGCGATTTCGGGGGGCACAGATACGCAGTATTTT
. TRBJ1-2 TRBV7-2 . CASSLTSDKYYGYTF TGTGCCAGCAGCCTTACATCTGACAAGTACTATGGCTACACCTTC
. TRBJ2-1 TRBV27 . CASSLLARGGNEQFF TGTGCCAGCAGTTTACTGGCTAGGGGGGGCAATGAGCAGTTCTTC
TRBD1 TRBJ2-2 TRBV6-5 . CASGQGENTGELFF TGTGCCAGCGGACAGGGGGAGAACACCGGGGAGCTGTTTTTT
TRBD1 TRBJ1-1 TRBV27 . CASSLWPVQGYTEAFF TGTGCCAGCAGTTTATGGCCAGTACAGGGGTACACTGAAGCTTTCTTT
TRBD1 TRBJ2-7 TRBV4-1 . CASSLGQGAKEQYF TGCGCCAGCAGCCTGGGACAGGGGGCAAAAGAGCAGTACTTC
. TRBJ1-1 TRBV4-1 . CASSQRGVGRNTEAFF TGCGCCAGCAGCCAGCGGGGGGTTGGCCGGAACACTGAAGCTTTCTTT
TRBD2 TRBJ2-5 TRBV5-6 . CASSTRGVHNQETQYF TGTGCCAGCAGCACCCGGGGGGTACATAACCAAGAGACCCAGTACTTC
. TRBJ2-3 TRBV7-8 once CASSLAPTATDTQYF TGTGCCAGCAGCTTAGCCCCGACAGCCACAGATACGCAGTATTTT
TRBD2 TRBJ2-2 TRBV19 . CASSMTSGGSSTGELFF TGTGCCAGTAGTATGACTAGCGGAGGCTCCAGCACCGGGGAGCTGTTTTTT
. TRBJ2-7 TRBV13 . CASSLGMQTVNYEQYF TGTGCCAGCAGCTTAGGCATGCAGACAGTCAACTACGAGCAGTACTTC
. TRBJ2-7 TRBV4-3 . CASSQDLSGPAYEQYF TGCGCCAGCAGCCAAGATCTTAGCGGACCCGCCTACGAGCAGTACTTC
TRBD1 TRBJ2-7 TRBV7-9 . CASSLVVGTDYEQYF TGTGCCAGCAGCTTAGTCGTCGGGACAGACTACGAGCAGTACTTC
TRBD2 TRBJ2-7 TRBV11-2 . CASSLGLGFYEQYF TGTGCCAGCAGCTTGGGACTAGGATTCTACGAGCAGTACTTC
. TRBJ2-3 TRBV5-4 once CASSLEGNQDTQYF TGTGCCAGCAGCCTCGAGGGTAATCAAGATACGCAGTATTTT
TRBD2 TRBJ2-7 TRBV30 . CAWRGPGLAGPYEQYF TGTGCCTGGAGGGGACCGGGACTAGCGGGCCCCTACGAGCAGTACTTC
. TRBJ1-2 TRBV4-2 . CASSQEKGGNTF TGTGCCAGCAGCCAAGAGAAGGGAGGGAATACCTTC
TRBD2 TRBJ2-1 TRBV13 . CASSTRSGGKGNEQFF TGTGCCAGCAGCACAAGGAGCGGGGGGAAGGGCAATGAGCAGTTCTTC
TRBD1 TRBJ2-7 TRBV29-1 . CSVGDPGQGGYEQYF TGCAGCGTGGGCGACCCGGGACAGGGGGGCTACGAGCAGTACTTC
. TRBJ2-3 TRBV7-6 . CASSFPASLQDTQYF TGTGCCAGCAGCTTCCCGGCTAGTCTTCAGGATACGCAGTATTTT
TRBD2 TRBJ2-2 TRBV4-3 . CASSQDTSGRTGELFF TGCGCCAGCAGCCAAGATACTAGCGGGAGGACCGGGGAGCTGTTTTTT
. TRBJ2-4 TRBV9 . CASSVEGNGNIQYF TGTGCCAGCAGCGTAGAGGGGAACGGGAACATTCAGTACTTC
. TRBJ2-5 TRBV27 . CATWTGGQETQYF TGTGCCACCTGGACAGGAGGGCAAGAGACCCAGTACTTC
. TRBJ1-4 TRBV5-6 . CASSLRSSYNEKLFF TGTGCCAGCAGCTTGCGTTCTAGCTATAATGAAAAACTGTTTTTT
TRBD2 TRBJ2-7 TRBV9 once CASSVGLADSYEQYF TGTGCCAGCAGCGTAGGACTAGCGGACTCCTACGAGCAGTACTTC
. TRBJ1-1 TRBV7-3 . CASSSGGTEAFF TGTGCCAGCAGCTCCGGGGGAACTGAAGCTTTCTTT
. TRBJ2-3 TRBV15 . CATSSRSGLPTDTQYF TGTGCCACCAGCAGCCGGTCAGGACTACCCACAGATACGCAGTATTTT
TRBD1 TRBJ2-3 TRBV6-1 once CASSAVWERQGYTDTQYF TGTGCCAGCAGTGCCGTGTGGGAGAGACAGGGGTACACAGATACGCAGTATTTT
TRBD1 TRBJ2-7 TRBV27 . CASSLSPGQVSYEQYF TGTGCCAGCAGTTTATCACCGGGACAGGTCTCCTACGAGCAGTACTTC
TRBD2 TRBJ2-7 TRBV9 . CASSPYLAGGHEQYF TGTGCCAGCAGCCCCTACTTAGCGGGAGGCCACGAGCAGTACTTC
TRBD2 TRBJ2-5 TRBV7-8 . CASSFSGAGAGETQYF TGTGCCAGCAGCTTTAGCGGGGCCGGGGCCGGGGAGACCCAGTACTTC
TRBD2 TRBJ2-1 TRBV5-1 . CASTLIGTSGGPGDEQFF TGCGCCAGCACCCTGATAGGGACTAGCGGGGGCCCAGGAGATGAGCAGTTCTTC
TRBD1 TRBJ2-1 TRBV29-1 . CSVGGDRGYNEQFF TGCAGCGTTGGGGGAGACAGGGGTTACAATGAGCAGTTCTTC
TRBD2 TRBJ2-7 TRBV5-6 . CASSTGLANSYEQYF TGTGCCAGCAGCACGGGACTAGCGAACTCCTACGAGCAGTACTTC
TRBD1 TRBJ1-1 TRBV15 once CATTQRGPRDRDTEAFF TGTGCCACCACCCAGAGAGGCCCCCGGGACAGGGACACTGAAGCTTTCTTT
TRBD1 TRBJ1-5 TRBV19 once CASSSFPGQGNQPQHF TGTGCCAGTAGTTCCTTTCCAGGACAGGGGAATCAGCCCCAGCATTTT
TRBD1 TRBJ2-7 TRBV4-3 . CASSPTGQGTYEQYF TGCGCCAGCAGCCCTACGGGACAGGGGACCTACGAGCAGTACTTC
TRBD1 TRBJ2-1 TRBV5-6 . CASSQETGLVQYNEQFF TGTGCCAGCAGCCAAGAGACAGGGTTGGTTCAATACAATGAGCAGTTCTTC
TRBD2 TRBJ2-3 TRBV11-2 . CASSYLAGRSTDTQYF TGTGCCAGCAGCTATTTAGCGGGGAGGAGCACAGATACGCAGTATTTT
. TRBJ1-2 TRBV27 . CASSLVQGYGYTF TGTGCCAGCAGTTTAGTTCAGGGGTATGGCTACACCTTC
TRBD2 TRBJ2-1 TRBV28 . CASSVGLGRPGTSGRDNEQFF TGTGCCAGCAGTGTAGGCCTAGGGAGGCCCGGGACTAGCGGGAGGGACAATGAGCAGTTCTTC
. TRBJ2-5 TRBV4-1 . CASSQPGQETQYF TGCGCCAGCAGCCAGCCGGGTCAAGAGACCCAGTACTTC
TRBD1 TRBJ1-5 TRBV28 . CASSLIGTGYQPQHF TGTGCCAGCAGTTTAATCGGGACAGGGTATCAGCCCCAGCATTTT
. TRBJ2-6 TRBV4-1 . CASSQVVTAGANVLTF TGCGCCAGCAGCCAAGTCGTAACAGCTGGGGCCAACGTCCTGACTTTC
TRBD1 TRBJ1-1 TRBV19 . CASSFYRGNTEAFF TGTGCCAGTAGTTTTTACAGGGGGAACACTGAAGCTTTCTTT
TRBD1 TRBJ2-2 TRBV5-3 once CARSPRQGCDTGELFF TGTGCCAGAAGCCCCCGACAGGGGTGCGACACCGGGGAGCTGTTTTTT
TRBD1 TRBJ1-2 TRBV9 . CASSAPTSTGSYGYTF TGTGCCAGCAGCGCCCCAACCTCGACAGGGTCCTATGGCTACACCTTC
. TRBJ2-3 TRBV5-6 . CASSLGGGRRDTQYF TGTGCCAGCAGCTTGGGCGGGGGCAGGAGAGATACGCAGTATTTT
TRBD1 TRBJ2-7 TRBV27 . CASSLRDRAYEQYF TGTGCCAGCAGTCTCCGGGACAGAGCCTACGAGCAGTACTTC
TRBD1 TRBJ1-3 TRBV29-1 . CSVVWTGFSGNTIYF TGCAGCGTTGTATGGACAGGGTTCTCTGGAAACACCATATATTTT
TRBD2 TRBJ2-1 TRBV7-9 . CASSFSPSGVYNEQFF TGTGCCAGCAGCTTTTCCCCTAGCGGGGTATACAATGAGCAGTTCTTC
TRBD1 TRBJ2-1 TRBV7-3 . CASSLRQGVLSEQFF TGTGCCAGCAGCTTACGACAGGGTGTCCTCAGTGAGCAGTTCTTC
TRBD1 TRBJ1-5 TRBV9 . CASSVGGQGGQPQHF TGTGCCAGCAGCGTAGGCGGACAGGGGGGGCAGCCCCAGCATTTT
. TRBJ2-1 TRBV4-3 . CASSQTGRDNEQFF TGCGCCAGCAGCCAAACAGGGAGGGACAATGAGCAGTTCTTC
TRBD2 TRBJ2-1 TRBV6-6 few CASSPGLAAYNEQFF TGTGCCAGCAGTCCCGGACTAGCGGCCTACAATGAGCAGTTCTTC
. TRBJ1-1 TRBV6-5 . CASSYSAGLAGTEAFF TGTGCCAGCAGTTACTCGGCGGGGTTGGCCGGGACTGAAGCTTTCTTT
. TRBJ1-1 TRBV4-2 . CASSQDRTENTEAFF TGTGCCAGCAGCCAAGATAGGACAGAGAACACTGAAGCTTTCTTT
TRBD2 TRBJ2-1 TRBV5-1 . CASSTGRALNEQFF TGCGCCAGCAGTACGGGGAGGGCCTTGAATGAGCAGTTCTTC